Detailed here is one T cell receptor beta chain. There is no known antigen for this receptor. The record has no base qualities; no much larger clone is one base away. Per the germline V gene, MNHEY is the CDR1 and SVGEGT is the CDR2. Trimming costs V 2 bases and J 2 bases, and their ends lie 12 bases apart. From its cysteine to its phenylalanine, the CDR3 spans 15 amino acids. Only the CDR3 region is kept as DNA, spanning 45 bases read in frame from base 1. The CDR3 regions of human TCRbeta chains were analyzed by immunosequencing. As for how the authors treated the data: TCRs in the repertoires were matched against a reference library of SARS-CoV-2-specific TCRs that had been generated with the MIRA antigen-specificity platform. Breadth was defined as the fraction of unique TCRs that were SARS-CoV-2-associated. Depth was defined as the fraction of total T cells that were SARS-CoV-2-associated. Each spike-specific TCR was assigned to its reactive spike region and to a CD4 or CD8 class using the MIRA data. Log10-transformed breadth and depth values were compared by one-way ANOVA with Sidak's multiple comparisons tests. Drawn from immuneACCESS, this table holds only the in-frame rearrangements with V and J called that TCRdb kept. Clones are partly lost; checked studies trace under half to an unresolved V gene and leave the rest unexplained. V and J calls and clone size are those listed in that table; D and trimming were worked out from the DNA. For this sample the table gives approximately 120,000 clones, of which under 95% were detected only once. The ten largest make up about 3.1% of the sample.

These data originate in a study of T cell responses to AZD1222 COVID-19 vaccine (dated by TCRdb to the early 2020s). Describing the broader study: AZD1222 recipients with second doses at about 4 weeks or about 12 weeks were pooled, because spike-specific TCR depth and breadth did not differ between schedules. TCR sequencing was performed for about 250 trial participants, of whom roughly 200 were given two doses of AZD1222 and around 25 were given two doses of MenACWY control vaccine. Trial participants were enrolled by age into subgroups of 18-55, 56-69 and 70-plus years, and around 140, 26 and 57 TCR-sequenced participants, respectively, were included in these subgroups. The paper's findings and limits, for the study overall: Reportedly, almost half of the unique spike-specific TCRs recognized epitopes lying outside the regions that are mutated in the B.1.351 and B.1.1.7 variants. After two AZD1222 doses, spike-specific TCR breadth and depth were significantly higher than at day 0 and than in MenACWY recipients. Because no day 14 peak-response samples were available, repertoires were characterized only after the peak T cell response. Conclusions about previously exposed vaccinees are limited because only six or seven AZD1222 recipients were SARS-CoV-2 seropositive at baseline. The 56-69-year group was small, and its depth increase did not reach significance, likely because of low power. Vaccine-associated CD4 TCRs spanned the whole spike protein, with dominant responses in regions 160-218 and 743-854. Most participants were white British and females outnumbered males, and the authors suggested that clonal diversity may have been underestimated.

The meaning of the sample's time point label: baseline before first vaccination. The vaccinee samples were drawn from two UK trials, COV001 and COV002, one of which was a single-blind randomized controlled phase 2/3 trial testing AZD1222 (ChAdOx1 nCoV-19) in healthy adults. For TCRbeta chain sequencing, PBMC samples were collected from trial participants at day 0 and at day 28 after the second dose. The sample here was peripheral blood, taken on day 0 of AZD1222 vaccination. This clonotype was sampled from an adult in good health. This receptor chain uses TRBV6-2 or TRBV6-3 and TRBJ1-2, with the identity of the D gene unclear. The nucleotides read TGTGCCAGCAGTTACGGGCCGGGGTTCAACTATGGCTACACCTTC. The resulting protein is CASSYGPGFNYGYTF.